The T cell receptor (beta chain) described here comes from a study of blood T cell repertoires in COVID-19. Method: immunoSEQ multiplex PCR; TCRdb's copy keeps in-frame clones and lacks some. Among 180,000 or so clones listed, about 85% were seen once. CDR1 is SGHTA and CDR2 is FQGTGA in the germline V gene. The J segment lost 4 bases and the V segment lost 2 bases, leaving 6 bases of the junction unmatched. CDR3 length: 16 amino acids. The V gene is TRBV7-3, the J gene TRBJ2-1; 9 nucleotides line up with TRBD2. Material: peripheral blood. The sequence was obtained from a man between 18 and 29 years old with acute or convalescent COVID-19. CDR3 bases: TGTGCCAGCAGCTTAGCTAGCGGGGCCTCTTACAATGAGCAGTTCTTC. It is translated as CASSLASGASYNEQFF.